This T cell receptor (beta chain) was sequenced for a study of blood T cell repertoires in COVID-19. TCRdb's table, derived via immunoSEQ multiplex PCR, lists solely in-frame clones and lacks some. The sample lists approximately 260,000 clones; about 79% were seen once. V shed 3 bases and J shed 7 bases, with 7 bases lying between them. CDR3 size: 12 residues. Germline V gene sequence: CDR1 MDHEN, CDR2 SYDVKM. The chain recombines TRBV28 with TRBJ1-5; perhaps TRBD1 as D (5 bases). The sample was peripheral blood. The sequence came from a woman older than 75 with acute or convalescent COVID-19. CDR3 amino acids: CASSFGGQPQHF. The CDR3 coding sequence is TGTGCCAGCAGTTTCGGGGGGCAGCCCCAGCATTTT.